Below, 24 T cell receptor beta chains from the same sample are listed, as sequenced in a study of blood T cells in healthy people across ages. For the second PCR, which ran for 7 to 11 cycles, a sample-barcoded 5' primer and a J-beta primer mix were used. In TCRdb, the 5' RACE reads were re-called with MiXCR into one record per CDR3 protein. The repertoire holds 890,000 or so distinct CDR3 sequences, with approximately 59% as singletons. Specimen: blood. These receptors originate from a young man in good health.

This clonotype was detected only once. The rearrangement joins TRBV4-3 to TRBJ2-7; TRBD2 might be the D (6 bases). With 0 bases removed from V and 2 bases from J, the gap between germline ends came to 17 bases. From germline, CDR1 is LGHNA and CDR2 YSLEER. The CDR3 sequence is 17 residues long. CDR3 sequence reads: CASSQDLTRDFTYEQYF. Written as DNA, the CDR3 is TGCGCCAGCAGCCAAGATCTCACCCGGGACTTCACCTACGAGCAGTACTTC.

The chain is built from TRBV15 and TRBJ1-6, with D uncertain. Germline values: CDR1 LNHNV, CDR2 YYDKDF (reference sequence). Trimming shortened V by 0 bases and J by 4 bases, and 10 bases separated the two germline ends. The CDR3 is 16 residues long. CDR3 loop: CATSRDFGEYNSPLHF. CDR3 sequence (DNA): TGTGCCACCAGCAGAGATTTCGGGGAATATAATTCACCCCTCCACTTT. The whole variable domain, filled in from reference TRBV15 and TRBJ1-6, reads DAMVIQNPRYQVTQFGKPVTLSCSQTLNHNVMYWYQQKSSQAPKLLFHYYDKDFNNEADTPDNFQSRRPNTSFCFLDIRSPGLGDTAMYLCATSRDFGEYNSPLHFGNGTRLTVT.

The chain combines TRBV12-3 or TRBV12-4 with TRBJ1-2; TRBD1 matches 8 bases. CDR3 length equals 13 residues. Trimming removed 6 bases from V and 7 bases from J; junction bases left unmatched: 7. Here the CDR3 DNA reads TGTGCCAGCAGATCAGGGGGCGCGGGTGGCTACACCTTC. It specifies CASRSGGAGGYTF.

The rearrangement links TRBV7-2 to TRBJ1-1; no firm D call. There are 14 residues in the CDR3. Trimming took off 5 bases at V and 1 base at J, with 11 bases between the two ends. CDR1 and CDR2 from the germline V gene are SGHTA and FQGNSA. The CDR3 reads CASSPSSGNTEAFF. The CDR3, as DNA: TGTGCCAGCAGCCCCAGTTCCGGGAACACTGAAGCTTTCTTT. Full variable domain (outside the CDR3, taken from reference TRBV7-2 and TRBJ1-1): GAGVSQSPSNKVTEKGKDVELRCDPISGHTALYWYRQSLGQGLEFLIYFQGNSAPDKSGLPSDRFSAERTGGSVSTLTIQRTQQEDSAVYLCASSPSSGNTEAFFGQGTRLTVV.

This clonotype was observed at least ten times. This chain links TRBV20-1 with TRBJ2-5; D remains ambiguous. Trimming took off 0 bases at V and 3 bases at J, with 14 bases between the two ends. Per germline, CDR1 DFQATT and CDR2 SNEGSKA (reference sequence). The CDR3 length is 15 residues. This CDR3 is CSARDGADAKETQYF. In DNA form, the CDR3 reads TGCAGTGCTAGAGACGGTGCGGACGCAAAAGAGACCCAGTACTTC.

CDR3 bases: TGCGCCAGCAGAGACTCCCGCCCTACAGATACGCAGTATTTT. Its protein is CASRDSRPTDTQYF. The rearrangement joins TRBV5-1 to TRBJ2-3, with no clear D. Trimming cost V 5 bases and J 3 bases, with 13 bases left between them. Per the germline V gene, CDR1 is SGHRS and CDR2 is YFSETQ. The CDR3 is made up of 14 amino acids.

This clonotype was counted a single time. V usage is TRBV5-1 and J usage is TRBJ2-1; 7 bases match TRBD2. Germline assignment: CDR1 SGHRS and CDR2 YFSETQ. V gave up 0 bases and J gave up 8 bases; unmatched junction bases: 5. This CDR3 is built from 14 residues. The CDR3 sequence: CASSLAARGDEQFF. Here the CDR3 DNA reads TGCGCCAGCAGCTTGGCCGCCCGGGGGGATGAGCAGTTCTTC.

V usage is TRBV10-3 and J usage is TRBJ1-4, with D tentatively TRBD1 (5 bases). The CDR3 runs 17 residues. CDR1 ENHRY and CDR2 SYGVKD come from the germline V gene. Between the trimmed V and J ends, which lost 2 bases and 3 bases, there was a span of 16 bases. CDR3 sequence: CAISEPRPGAANEKLFF. The CDR3 DNA follows: TGTGCCATCAGTGAGCCGCGGCCCGGGGCCGCTAATGAAAAACTGTTTTTT.

This rearrangement joins TRBV7-8 to TRBJ2-2; a weak D match, TRBD1 (6 bases). Trimming stripped 2 bases from V and 1 base from J, with 11 bases between. CDR3 length: 16 amino acids. Germline lookup yields CDR1 SGHVS and CDR2 FQNEAQ. The CDR3 sequence is CASSLKIGGNTGELFF. In DNA form, the CDR3 reads TGTGCCAGCAGCTTAAAGATAGGGGGGAACACCGGGGAGCTGTTTTTT.

The CDR3 here is CASRPSGEWDGYTF. In DNA form, the CDR3 reads TGTGCCAGCAGACCCTCAGGGGAGTGGGATGGCTACACCTTC. The chain is built from TRBV28 and TRBJ1-2; weak D call: TRBD1 (6 bases). The germline V gene encodes CDR1 MDHEN and CDR2 SYDVKM. The CDR3 is 14 residues long. V lost 6 bases to trimming and J lost 6 bases, with 17 bases between them.

The J gene is TRBJ2-1, the V gene TRBV9; the D call may be TRBD1 or TRBD2 (6 bases each). Germline V CDR1 and CDR2: SGDLS, YYNGEE. Trimming removed 7 bases at V and 0 bases at J, with 17 bases between. The CDR3 totals 16 residues. The CDR3, as DNA: TGTGCCAGCCACGGAGGGGGGACACCCTCCTACAATGAGCAGTTCTTC. Residues: CASHGGGTPSYNEQFF.

This chain joins TRBV28 and TRBJ2-7, with unresolved D. CDR3 length: 11 residues. Germline CDR1 MDHEN, CDR2 SYDVKM. Between the trimmed V and J ends, which lost 7 bases and 3 bases, there was a span of 7 bases. The DNA of the CDR3 is TGTGCCAGCACCGATGTCTACGAGCAGTACTTC. It encodes CASTDVYEQYF.

This chain connects TRBV28 to TRBJ2-7; 11 positions match TRBD1. This CDR3 spans 17 amino acids. The germline V gene encodes CDR1 MDHEN and CDR2 SYDVKM. The ends lost 6 bases at V and 7 bases at J; junction bases unmatched: 17. The DNA of the CDR3 is TGTGCCAGCAGCCTACTTTGGACAGGGGGCCGCGTGGGAGAGCAGTACTTC. Translation: CASSLLWTGGRVGEQYF.

The chain uses TRBV13 and TRBJ2-3; 7 bases are a match to TRBD2. This CDR3 is 16 amino acids long. The germline V gene encodes CDR1 PRHDT and CDR2 FYEKMQ (reference sequence). The junction had 9 bases not matched to a gene; V was cut back by 4 bases and J by 2 bases. The CDR3 loop reads CASSSHARDYTDTQYF. DNA of the CDR3: TGTGCCAGCAGCTCCCACGCGAGGGACTACACAGATACGCAGTATTTT.

The chain recombines TRBV5-1 with TRBJ2-4, with D tentatively TRBD2 (7 bases). The better agreement between TRBJ2-7 and the DNA end casts doubt on the J call. Per germline, CDR1 SGHRS and CDR2 YFSETQ. The CDR3 totals 16 residues. The CDR3 DNA sequence: TGCGCCAGCAGTCTGGAGGGGGGGGGCAGTTTACGCGAGCAGTACGTC. This sequence encodes CASSLEGGGSLREQYV.

The genes are TRBV20-1 and TRBJ2-7; D ambiguous. The germline V and J ends were trimmed by 5 bases and 2 bases, with 10 bases remaining between them. Per germline, CDR1 DFQATT and CDR2 SNEGSKA (reference sequence). The CDR3 loop spans 12 amino acids. The CDR3 reads CSAVPAPYEQYF. The CDR3 DNA reads as TGCAGTGCTGTGCCGGCGCCCTACGAGCAGTACTTC.

This clonotype came up a few times. J is TRBJ1-6 and V is TRBV5-1; D uncertain. Germline values: CDR1 SGHRS, CDR2 YFSETQ. Trimming took 4 bases from V and 8 from J, leaving 16 bases between them. The CDR3 covers 15 residues. DNA of the CDR3: TGCGCCAGCAGCCCTTCTCCGGGGATGGATTCACCCCTCCACTTT. It encodes CASSPSPGMDSPLHF.

J is TRBJ1-1 and V is TRBV12-3 or TRBV12-4; the match to TRBD1 covers 11 bases. The CDR3 runs to 15 residues. The V segment lost 8 bases and the J segment 6 bases; nucleotides outside the gene matches: 11. The CDR3 is CASGGSDRGHPEAFF. DNA for the CDR3: TGTGCCAGCGGGGGCTCGGACAGGGGGCACCCTGAAGCTTTCTTT.

The table lists this clonotype with many counts. The chain employs TRBV20-1 and TRBJ2-7, with 9 bases aligning to TRBD2. The junction had 10 bases not matched to a gene; V was cut back by 0 bases and J by 7 bases. The length of the CDR3 is 15 residues. The V gene's germline CDR1 is DFQATT and CDR2 SNEGSKA (reference sequence). The CDR3 here is CSARDSGGRSGEQYF. As DNA, the CDR3 is TGCAGTGCTAGAGATAGCGGGGGCCGTTCGGGGGAGCAGTACTTC.

The chain joins TRBV12-3 or TRBV12-4 to TRBJ2-1, with 8 bases identical to TRBD2. The CDR3 extends over 14 amino acids. J gave up 9 bases and V 5 bases, and 9 bases lay outside the gene matches. In DNA form, the CDR3 reads TGTGCCAGCAGTCCGGGGGGGGCCGTGTTTGAGCAGTTCTTC. Its translation is CASSPGGAVFEQFF.

The chain joins TRBV6-5 to TRBJ2-4; 12 nucleotides agree with TRBD1. V was clipped by 0 bases and J by 7 bases; unmatched bases: 1. The germline V gene encodes CDR1 MNHEY and CDR2 SVGAGI. This CDR3 contains 15 residues. CDR3 bases: TGTGCCAGCAGTTACTCGGGACAGGGGGCCAACATTCAGTACTTC. Its protein product is CASSYSGQGANIQYF.

This clonotype was seen ten or more times. This chain uses TRBV12-3 or TRBV12-4 with TRBJ2-5; possible D gene TRBD1, 5 bases. The CDR3 totals 14 residues. Trimming stripped 6 bases from V and 2 bases from J, with 13 bases between. The CDR3 spells CASRPGMDQETQYF. The CDR3 DNA follows: TGTGCCAGCAGGCCAGGGATGGATCAAGAGACCCAGTACTTC.

This clonotype turned up a few times. This chain joins TRBV10-3 and TRBJ2-3, with 8 nucleotides matching TRBD1. Germline V gene lookup returns CDR1 ENHRY and CDR2 SYGVKD. Unmatched junction bases numbered 14, after V lost 6 bases and J lost 6 bases. This CDR3 has 16 amino acids. The CDR3 DNA is TGTGCCATCAGCCACCAAGACAGGGGAGGAGACGATACGCAGTATTTT. Translating gives CAISHQDRGGDDTQYF.

This clonotype has just one count. The chain has TRBV20-1 and TRBJ2-3; 11 positions match TRBD2. CDR1 is DFQATT, CDR2 SNEGSKA, per germline (reference sequence). This CDR3 is built from 14 residues. V shed 6 bases and J 2 bases; nucleotides not matched to a gene: 4. CDR3 sequence: CSALTSGVTDTQYF. In DNA form, the CDR3 reads TGCAGTGCCCTGACTAGCGGGGTCACAGATACGCAGTATTTT.